Sequencing of this TCR beta chain was carried out in a study of T cell changes during pregnancy in multiple sclerosis. Profiling relied on immunoSEQ multiplex PCR, and the TCRdb table lists in-frame clones only, not all of them. This table has about 55,000 clones, roughly 93% appearing once. This clone has only one observation. With 1 base removed from V and 2 bases from J, the gap between germline ends came to 12 bases. CDR1 and CDR2 from the germline V gene are MNHEY and SMNVEV (reference sequence). The CDR3 is made up of 15 amino acids. The receptor was derived from a female donor with multiple sclerosis, enrolled in a pregnancy study. The chain carries TRBV27 and TRBJ2-7; D is unclear. The material sequenced was CD8+ T cells from peripheral blood mononuclear cells, taken in the second trimester of pregnancy. The CDR3 DNA reads TGTGCCAGCAGTTTATTTTTCAGCGATACCTACGAGCAGTACTTC. Protein: CASSLFFSDTYEQYF.